This T cell receptor (beta chain) stems from a study of blood T cell repertoires in COVID-19. CDR3 length: 13 residues. Trimming pared 0 bases from V and 4 bases from J, leaving 9 bases between. Germline V gives CDR1 GTSNPN, CDR2 SVGIG (reference sequence). Libraries were prepared by immunoSEQ multiplex PCR; TCRdb keeps only in-frame clonotypes and omits some of them. Of hundreds of thousands of clones listed, about nine tenths are singletons. The sample comprised peripheral blood. This receptor was taken from a woman aged 70-85 years with COVID-19, enrolled during active disease. This rearrangement joins TRBV30 to TRBJ1-2; no firm D call. The CDR3 is CAWSVSEGYGYTF. The CDR3 nucleotides are TGTGCCTGGAGTGTTTCGGAGGGCTATGGCTACACCTTC.